This TCR beta chain was recovered during a study of T cells after yellow fever vaccination. Findings and limits, study-wide: Peaking on day 5 versus 15, the secondary response was faster but weaker. Among primary-vaccination clones, most reappeared after the booster, at approximately 97% for CD4 and 85% to 90% for CD8. Contaminating bulk clonotypes could be abundant in FACS-sorted repertoires.

This clonotype was seen a handful of times. Antigen: not known. Researchers made TCR cDNA using 5'RACE template switching, and this step added a universal primer site and UMIs. Using its own MiXCR run on the 5' RACE reads, TCRdb lists one record per CDR3 protein. The table records about 340,000 distinct CDR3 sequences, about an eighth of them present only once. V was clipped by 6 bases and J by 2 bases, with 17 bases between them. The CDR3 runs to 14 residues. Germline values: CDR1 DFQATT, CDR2 SNEGSKA (reference sequence). The input for sequencing was CD4+ T cells sorted from PBMCs, taken 15 days after the yellow fever booster vaccination. This receptor was identified in a man younger than 35 who received the YFV17D yellow fever vaccine. The chain has TRBV20-1 and TRBJ2-7; tentatively, D is TRBD2 (6 bases). The CDR3 DNA is TGCAGTGCCATCACCGGGGGAGCGACCTACGAGCAGTACTTC. This codes for CSAITGGATYEQYF.